This TCR beta chain derives from a study of type 1 and type 2 diabetes patients. About the research overall: CD4+ or CD8+ T cells were positively selected from PBMCs with microbeads. Study-wide results and limits: Some expanded clones seen only in T1D might occur in additional T2D or control samples. Highly-expanded CD4+ clones were few in type 2 diabetes, median one, over 3.5% of reads.

The CDR3 length is 14 residues. Germline CDR1 reads SNHLY; CDR2 reads FYNNEI. V lost 7 bases to trimming and J lost 0 bases, with 9 bases between them. The PCR template was genomic DNA. The TCR beta CDR3 region was amplified using 30 forward and 13 reverse primers. TCRdb used MiXCR to reprocess the multiplex PCR reads, holding one entry per CDR3 protein. The table includes approximately 260,000 distinct CDR3 sequences, around 47% detected once. On this clonotype: Its target is unknown.

Sequencing was performed on peripheral blood mononuclear cells (PBMCs). The source is a man aged 18 to 29 with type 2 diabetes. This chain joins TRBV2 and TRBJ2-2; D gene uncertain. The CDR3 DNA sequence: TGTGCCAGCATCGAGGATACGAACACCGGGGAGCTGTTTTTT. Amino acids: CASIEDTNTGELFF.